This T cell receptor (beta chain) was identified in a study of blood T cell repertoires in COVID-19. For the study at large: Samples of COVID-19 (acute and convalescent) were obtained from the United States, Italy and Spain. PBMCs, B-cell-depleted T cells, or T cells provided the cDNA or gDNA that made up the material.

With 4 bases removed from V and 2 bases from J, the gap between germline ends came to 11 bases. The CDR3 totals 14 residues. Germline V lookup: CDR1 LGHNA, CDR2 YNFKEQ. Per the study methods: How many nucleated cells were present was estimated from reference gene primer amplification. The method was immunoSEQ multiplex PCR; TCRdb's version includes in-frame clones alone and lacks a portion of them. Clone size and the V and J calls come from that table; the DNA yielded D and trimming. The top ten clones hold around 10% of a sample with under 110,000 clones, about 89% of them seen once. The receptor was isolated from a woman aged 25 to 39 with acute or convalescent COVID-19. The sample taken for sequencing was peripheral blood. The chain uses TRBV4-2 and TRBJ1-2; D uncertain. CDR3 bases: TGTGCCAGCAGCCCGGGATTGATGAACTATGGCTACACCTTC. This translates into CASSPGLMNYGYTF.